The 9 T cell receptor delta chains below were found in one sample sequenced in a study of gamma-delta chains in newborns, infants, children. TCRdb processed the reads again with the CATT caller. The sample carries about 8,500 delta-chain clones, 3% to 4% recorded once. Source material: blood. These receptors were taken from a child who was a newborn, infant or young child, either healthy, febrile or measles-vaccinated (not recorded which).

This clone was counted a few times. A read error may account for a junction end that differs from germline. The sample has other DNA sequences that encode this CDR3 too. The chain combines TRDV2 with TRDJ3; possibly TRDD3 for D (6 bases). Germline loops: CDR1 GEAIGNYY, CDR2 EKD. This CDR3 contains 18 residues. Here the CDR3 reads CACDTLGSSSWDTRQMFF. The DNA for the CDR3 is TGTGCCTGCGACACTCTGGGGTCAAGCTCCTGGGACACCCGACAGATGTTTTTC.

This clone rates as medium-sized. J is TRDJ2 and V is TRDV2, with 9 positions matching TRDD3. Germline values: CDR1 GEAIGNYY, CDR2 EKD. The CDR3 is made up of 16 amino acids. V trimming: 1 base; J trimming: 4 bases; junction bases outside the gene matches: 6. In DNA form, the CDR3 reads TGTGCCTGTGACACGTTGGGGATACGCGGGACAGCACAACTCTTCTTT. This codes for CACDTLGIRGTAQLFF.

This clone has only a few counts. The gene calls are TRDV2 and TRDJ2; 13 bases map to TRDD3. CDR1 GEAIGNYY and CDR2 EKD come from the germline V gene. The ends lost 8 bases at V and 6 bases at J; junction bases unmatched: 2. The CDR3 has 13 residues. This CDR3 reads CAFTGGYAAQLFF. The CDR3 DNA reads as TGTGCCTTTACTGGGGGATACGCAGCACAACTCTTCTTT.

The chain has TRDV2 and TRDJ3, with TRDD3 matching 8 bases. CDR1 is GEAIGNYY and CDR2 is EKD in the germline V gene. The CDR3 totals 21 residues. V lost 2 bases, J lost 0 bases, and 14 bases stayed unmatched. The CDR3: CACDNIGTGGFSSWDTRQMFF. CDR3 bases: TGTGCCTGTGACAACATCGGTACTGGGGGTTTTAGCTCCTGGGACACCCGACAGATGTTTTTC.

The chain recombines TRDV2 with TRDJ3; 8 nucleotides agree with TRDD3. Looked up from germline, CDR1 is GEAIGNYY and CDR2 is EKD. Germline trimming cut 5 bases from V and 0 bases from J; bases unmatched to any gene: 20. There are 22 residues in the CDR3. The CDR3 loop reads CACATPYWGLVPSSWDTRQMFF. The CDR3 nucleotides read TGTGCCTGTGCCACACCATACTGGGGGTTAGTACCCAGCTCCTGGGACACCCGACAGATGTTTTTC.

Relative to its sample, this clone is medium-sized. The chain uses TRDV3 and TRDJ1, with TRDD3 matching 9 bases. CDR1 TVYSNPD and CDR2 GDNSRS come from the germline V gene (reference sequence). With V trimmed by 1 base and J by 0 bases, 0 bases remained unmatched. The CDR3 length is 13 residues. This chain's CDR3 is CAFTGGYTDKLIF. The CDR3, as DNA: TGTGCCTTTACTGGGGGATACACCGATAAACTCATCTTT. The full variable domain, in which reference TRDV3 and TRDJ1 provide the parts outside the CDR3, is CDKVTQSSPDQTVASGSEVVLLCTYDTVYSNPDLFWYRIRPDYSFQFVFYGDNSRSEGADFTQGRFSVKHILTQKAFHLVISPVRTEDSATYYCAFTGGYTDKLIFGKGTRVTVEP.

As regards this clone: A single base separates this from a much larger clone, so it may be a read error. This chain uses TRDV2 with TRDJ2; the match to TRDD3 covers 12 bases. There are 19 residues in the CDR3. Germline CDR1 is GEAIGNYY and CDR2 is EKD. The CDR3 here is CACDTVTGGYTALTAQPFF. DNA of the CDR3: TGTGCCTGTGACACCGTAACTGGGGGATACACGGCTTTGACAGCACAACCCTTCTTT.

By share, this clone ranks as medium-sized. This may arise from a read error, as a much more abundant clone is one base away. Other nucleotide sequences from this sample produce the same CDR3. The J gene is TRDJ3, the V gene TRDV2, with 10 bases that match TRDD3. This CDR3 region has 18 residues. V was pared by 3 bases and J by 0 bases, with 4 bases of the junction left unmatched. Germline values: CDR1 GEAIGNYY, CDR2 EKD. The CDR3 loop is CACDVLGDRSWDTRQMFF. The CDR3 DNA sequence: TGTGCCTGTGACGTACTGGGGGATCGCTCCTGGGACACCCGACAGATGTTTTTC.

This clone is medium-sized (0.01 to 0.1%) in the sample. The chain links TRDV2 to TRDJ3; TRDD3 matches 9 bases. This CDR3 is built from 15 residues. With V trimmed by 6 bases and J by 2 bases, 1 base remained unmatched. CDR1 is GEAIGNYY, CDR2 EKD, per germline. CDR3 sequence (DNA): TGTGCCTGTATGGGGGATACCTGGGACACCCGACAGATGTTTTTC. This sequence encodes CACMGDTWDTRQMFF.